This TCR beta chain emerged from a study of blood T cells in healthy people across ages. Study-level findings and limits: A roughly linear fall in TCR beta diversity per million T cells was seen with increasing age.

V shed 5 bases and J shed 5 bases, with 21 bases lying between them. CDR3 size: 17 residues. Germline CDR1 SGHTA, CDR2 FQGNSA. A J-beta primer mix and a sample-barcoded 5' primer were used in a second PCR of about 7 to 12 cycles. One entry per CDR3 protein, called by TCRdb with MiXCR from the 5' RACE reads. The table shows 800,000 to 1,300,000 distinct CDR3 sequences, with approximately 25% occurring only once. Each donor had approximately 10 milliliters of peripheral blood drawn. At least 5 micrograms of total RNA were extracted per sample. This clonotype was found a few times. Its antigen remains unknown. The data also belong to a second study, concerning T cells of mothers and their children.

The chain is built from TRBV7-2 and TRBJ2-2; D is perhaps TRBD1 (6 bases). Sequenced material: blood. This receptor was identified in a girl aged 2-10 years in good health. The CDR3 DNA follows: TGTGCCAGCAGCATAATGTGGGGGCCTACGCGAACCGGGGAGCTGTTTTTT. Residues: CASSIMWGPTRTGELFF.